Each of the 13 T cell receptor beta chains below was sequenced from the same sample in a study of monozygotic twins with inflammatory bowel disease. After re-calling the 5' RACE reads, TCRdb lists one entry per CDR3 protein, DNA absent. Seen in this sample are around 140,000 distinct CDR3 sequences; the ten most common clones hold 2.4%. The sequenced material came from blood. These receptors all come from a human donor with ulcerative colitis or Crohn's disease, or a healthy co-twin of an affected twin (not recorded which).

Here the CDR3 reads CAWSVGQGTLYEQYF. The chain joins TRBV30 to TRBJ2-7; TCRdb selects TRBD1, and the lack of DNA leaves this call unchecked. In germline, CDR1 is GTSNPN, CDR2 SVGIG (reference sequence). The CDR3 loop spans 15 amino acids. The complete variable domain, with remaining parts taken from reference TRBV30 and TRBJ2-7, reads SQTIHQWPATLVQPVGSPLSLECTVEGTSNPNLYWYRQAAGRGLQLLFYSVGIGQISSEVPQNLSASRPQDRQFILSSKKLLLSDSGFYLCAWSVGQGTLYEQYFGPGTRLTVT.

The genes are TRBV5-1 and TRBJ2-7; TCRdb lists TRBD1, though no DNA is available to test this call. The germline V gene encodes CDR1 SGHRS and CDR2 YFSETQ. The length of the CDR3 is 14 residues. The CDR3 protein is CASSLRDRVYEQYF.

The gene calls are TRBV5-1 and TRBJ1-1; the D call of TRBD1 rests on TCRdb alone, since no DNA is present to check it. Germline CDR1 SGHRS, CDR2 YFSETQ. The CDR3 is 15 amino acids. CDR3 region: CASSPGDGMNTEAFF.

CDR3: CASSQAGTGPTDTQYF. The chain couples TRBV4-1 to TRBJ2-3; TCRdb lists TRBD1, though no DNA is available to test this call. The CDR3 has 16 residues. CDR1 and CDR2 (germline): MGHRA, YSYEKL.

This chain connects TRBV5-1 to TRBJ1-1; TCRdb outputs TRBD1, but without DNA this stays unchecked. This CDR3 has 15 amino acids. CDR1 is SGHRS and CDR2 is YFSETQ in the germline V gene. CDR3 protein: CASTPDKGQRGEAFF. Full variable domain (missing parts from reference TRBV5-1 and TRBJ1-1): KAGVTQTPRYLIKTRGQQVTLSCSPISGHRSVSWYQQTPGQGLQFLFEYFSETQRNKGNFPGRFSGRQFSNSRSEMNVSTLELGDSALYLCASTPDKGQRGEAFFGQGTRLTVV.

This chain connects TRBV6-1 to TRBJ2-4. Per germline, CDR1 MNHNS and CDR2 SASEGT. The CDR3 loop spans 17 amino acids. The CDR3 is CASRTVAFGIAKNIQYF.

The chain uses TRBV12-3 or TRBV12-4 and TRBJ2-4; TCRdb names TRBD2, which stays unverified in the absence of DNA. CDR3 size: 13 residues. CDR3 loop: CASSPTRVNIQYF.

The chain employs TRBV5-1 and TRBJ2-3; TCRdb selects TRBD1, and the lack of DNA leaves this call unchecked. The CDR3 sequence is 15 residues long. Per germline, CDR1 SGHRS and CDR2 YFSETQ. This chain's CDR3 is CASSLETGGTDTQYF.

The chain carries TRBV28 and TRBJ2-1; TCRdb's D gene call, TRBD1, goes unchecked for lack of DNA. The germline V gene has CDR1 MDHEN and CDR2 SYDVKM. The CDR3 covers 13 residues. The CDR3 protein is CASTRDPYNEQFF.

The V gene is TRBV20-1, the J gene TRBJ1-5; no DNA is available, so the TRBD1 call from TCRdb remains unchecked. CDR3 length: 17 amino acids. Looked up from germline, CDR1 is DFQATT and CDR2 is SNEGSKA (reference sequence). CDR3 sequence reads: CSARRHPTGGSNQPQHF.

The CDR3 loop reads CASSQAGTGQGSYTF. The chain combines TRBV4-1 with TRBJ1-2; TCRdb calls TRBD1, which cannot be checked without DNA. CDR3 length: 15 amino acids. Per germline, CDR1 MGHRA and CDR2 YSYEKL.

V gene TRBV19 combines with J gene TRBJ2-1; TCRdb indicates TRBD2, and absent DNA this call remains unverified. Looked up from germline, CDR1 is LNHDA and CDR2 is SQIVND (reference sequence). The CDR3 sequence is 13 residues long. CDR3 region: CASAGGPDNEQFF.

This rearrangement joins TRBV5-6 to TRBJ2-1; the TCRdb call, TRBD1, lacks DNA for checking. Germline V gives CDR1 SGHDT, CDR2 YYEEEE. CDR3 length equals 15 residues. CDR3: CASSQGQGAYNEQFF.